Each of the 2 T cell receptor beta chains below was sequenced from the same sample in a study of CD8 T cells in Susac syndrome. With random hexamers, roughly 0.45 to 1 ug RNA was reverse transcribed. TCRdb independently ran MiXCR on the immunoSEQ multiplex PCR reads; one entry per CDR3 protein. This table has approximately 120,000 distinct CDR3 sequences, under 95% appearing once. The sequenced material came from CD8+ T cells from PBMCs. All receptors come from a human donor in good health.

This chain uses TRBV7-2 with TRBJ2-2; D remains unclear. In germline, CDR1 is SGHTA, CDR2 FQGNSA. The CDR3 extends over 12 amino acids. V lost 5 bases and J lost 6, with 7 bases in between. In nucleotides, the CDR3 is TGTGCCAGCAGCCCTATTGCCGGGGAGCTGTTTTTT. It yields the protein CASSPIAGELFF.

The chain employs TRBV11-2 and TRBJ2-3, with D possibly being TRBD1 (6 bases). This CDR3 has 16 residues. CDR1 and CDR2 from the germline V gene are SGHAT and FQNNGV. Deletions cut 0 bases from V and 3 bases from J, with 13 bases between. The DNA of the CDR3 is TGTGCCAGCAGCTTAGAGGGGGCGGGCAGAACAGATACGCAGTATTTT. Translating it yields CASSLEGAGRTDTQYF.